The rows below give T cell receptor beta chains drawn from one sample of a study of T cell responses to AZD1222 COVID-19 vaccine. Profiled with immunoSEQ multiplex PCR; TCRdb holds only in-frame clones, not every one. There are roughly 120,000 clones in the sample; 88% occur only once, and 3.5% to 4.5% lies in the top ten. Specimen: peripheral blood, collected on day 0 of AZD1222 vaccination. The receptors here all came from an adult in good health. The CDR3 runs from the conserved cysteine through the conserved F or W. Each record gives: CDR3 DNA, CDR3 protein, D gene, clone size, V gene, CDR3 length, J gene. The D gene is left open where the match is weak. Clone size is not always given. Where it is, it says once, few, many or a class for expanded clones.

CDR3nt: TGTGCCTGGAGTCCCGAGACAGGGAACGGGCAGTACTTC
CDR3aa: CAWSPETGNGQYF
d_gene: TRBD1
abundance: .
v_gene: TRBV30
len: 13
j_gene: TRBJ2-7

CDR3nt: TGTGCCAGCAGCTTAATTCCGGGGTTGAGCACTGAAGCTTTCTTT
CDR3aa: CASSLIPGLSTEAFF
d_gene: .
abundance: once
v_gene: TRBV7-2
len: 15
j_gene: TRBJ1-1

CDR3nt: TGTGCCAGCACTCTAGCGGGACGTGACGATGAGCAGTTCTTC
CDR3aa: CASTLAGRDDEQFF
d_gene: TRBD2
abundance: .
v_gene: TRBV27
len: 14
j_gene: TRBJ2-1

CDR3nt: TGTGCCAGTAGTGGGCGAATAAGGGTCAATGAGCAGTTCTTC
CDR3aa: CASSGRIRVNEQFF
d_gene: .
abundance: .
v_gene: TRBV19
len: 14
j_gene: TRBJ2-1

CDR3nt: TGTGCCAGCAGCAGGGTCGGCGGTTCCTATAATTCACCCCTCCACTTT
CDR3aa: CASSRVGGSYNSPLHF
d_gene: .
abundance: .
v_gene: TRBV5-4
len: 16
j_gene: TRBJ1-6

CDR3nt: TGTGCCAGCAGGGGAGGCAATCAGCCCCAGCATTTT
CDR3aa: CASRGGNQPQHF
d_gene: .
abundance: few
v_gene: TRBV28
len: 12
j_gene: TRBJ1-5

CDR3nt: TGTGCCAGCAGTGAACTTGCAGATACGCAGTATTTT
CDR3aa: CASSELADTQYF
d_gene: .
abundance: .
v_gene: TRBV2
len: 12
j_gene: TRBJ2-3

CDR3nt: TGTGCCAGCAGAGATCCGGGACAGGGTCACTATGGCTACACCTTC
CDR3aa: CASRDPGQGHYGYTF
d_gene: TRBD1
abundance: .
v_gene: TRBV2
len: 15
j_gene: TRBJ1-2

CDR3nt: TGTGCCATCAGAGGGACAGGGGATAGCTATGGCTACACCTTC
CDR3aa: CAIRGTGDSYGYTF
d_gene: TRBD1
abundance: few
v_gene: TRBV10-3
len: 14
j_gene: TRBJ1-2

CDR3nt: TGTGCCAGCAGTTTCCAGGGCCAAGCTTTCTTT
CDR3aa: CASSFQGQAFF
d_gene: .
abundance: .
v_gene: TRBV27
len: 11
j_gene: TRBJ1-1

CDR3nt: TGTGCCAGCAGCCGGGGGGCCGGGGAGACCCAGTACTTC
CDR3aa: CASSRGAGETQYF
d_gene: .
abundance: .
v_gene: TRBV7-2
len: 13
j_gene: TRBJ2-5

CDR3nt: TGTGCCAGCAATCCGACAGGGGTTCCCGGCGGGGCCTCCTACGAGCAGTACTTC
CDR3aa: CASNPTGVPGGASYEQYF
d_gene: TRBD1
abundance: .
v_gene: TRBV2
len: 18
j_gene: TRBJ2-7

CDR3nt: TGTGCCAGCAGTTTGGCAGGACTAGCCAAAAACATTCAGTACTTC
CDR3aa: CASSLAGLAKNIQYF
d_gene: .
abundance: .
v_gene: TRBV27
len: 15
j_gene: TRBJ2-4

CDR3nt: TGTGCCAGCACCACCGGGACAGGGGGCTTTGAGACCCAGTACTTC
CDR3aa: CASTTGTGGFETQYF
d_gene: TRBD1
abundance: .
v_gene: TRBV5-6
len: 15
j_gene: TRBJ2-5

CDR3nt: TGTGCCAGCAGCCCCACAAGCTCCTATAATTCACCCCTCCACTTT
CDR3aa: CASSPTSSYNSPLHF
d_gene: .
abundance: .
v_gene: TRBV9
len: 15
j_gene: TRBJ1-6

CDR3nt: TGTGCCAACCGGCTAGGGGTAACCGGGGAGCTGTTTTTT
CDR3aa: CANRLGVTGELFF
d_gene: .
abundance: .
v_gene: TRBV12-3/TRBV12-4
len: 13
j_gene: TRBJ2-2

CDR3nt: TGTGCCACCAGCAGAGACGGGCCCTCCTACGAGCAGTACTTC
CDR3aa: CATSRDGPSYEQYF
d_gene: .
abundance: .
v_gene: TRBV15
len: 14
j_gene: TRBJ2-7

CDR3nt: TGTGCCAGCAGTAGAACAGGAATTCCCTACGAGCAGTACTTC
CDR3aa: CASSRTGIPYEQYF
d_gene: .
abundance: once
v_gene: TRBV28
len: 14
j_gene: TRBJ2-7

CDR3nt: TGTGCCAGCAGCCAGAGAATCGGACGGGTGAACACTGAAGCTTTCTTT
CDR3aa: CASSQRIGRVNTEAFF
d_gene: .
abundance: .
v_gene: TRBV3-1/TRBV3-2
len: 16
j_gene: TRBJ1-1

CDR3nt: TGTGCCTCCTCTAGCGGGATGGGAGAGACCCAGTACTTC
CDR3aa: CASSSGMGETQYF
d_gene: TRBD2
abundance: .
v_gene: TRBV30
len: 13
j_gene: TRBJ2-5

CDR3nt: TGTGCCAGCAGTTTAACCCCGGGTTTGAACACTGAAGCTTTCTTT
CDR3aa: CASSLTPGLNTEAFF
d_gene: .
abundance: .
v_gene: TRBV27
len: 15
j_gene: TRBJ1-1

CDR3nt: TGTGCCAGCAGCTTGGTGGTCTCGGGCACTGAAGCTTTCTTT
CDR3aa: CASSLVVSGTEAFF
d_gene: .
abundance: .
v_gene: TRBV11-3
len: 14
j_gene: TRBJ1-1

CDR3nt: TGCAGCGAGACAGGGTTTTCGATTGAGCAGTTCTTC
CDR3aa: CSETGFSIEQFF
d_gene: TRBD1
abundance: .
v_gene: TRBV29-1
len: 12
j_gene: TRBJ2-1

CDR3nt: TGCGCCAGCAGCCAAGGGAACACTGAAGCTTTCTTT
CDR3aa: CASSQGNTEAFF
d_gene: .
abundance: .
v_gene: TRBV4-3
len: 12
j_gene: TRBJ1-1

CDR3nt: TGCGCCAGCAGCCAAGGGTCGGTAGCGGGAGGGTTCTCCTACAATGAGCAGTTCTTC
CDR3aa: CASSQGSVAGGFSYNEQFF
d_gene: TRBD2
abundance: .
v_gene: TRBV4-1
len: 19
j_gene: TRBJ2-1

CDR3nt: TGTGCCAGCAGCCAATCGGGGGGGCCCAGGAATTCACCCCTCCACTTT
CDR3aa: CASSQSGGPRNSPLHF
d_gene: .
abundance: once
v_gene: TRBV16
len: 16
j_gene: TRBJ1-6

CDR3nt: TGTGCCAGCAGCAACAGTATCTACTATGGCTACACCTTC
CDR3aa: CASSNSIYYGYTF
d_gene: .
abundance: .
v_gene: TRBV5-4
len: 13
j_gene: TRBJ1-2

CDR3nt: TGTGCCAGCCGAGGGACGGATTTTAATGAAAAACTGTTTTTT
CDR3aa: CASRGTDFNEKLFF
d_gene: .
abundance: .
v_gene: TRBV7-2
len: 14
j_gene: TRBJ1-4

CDR3nt: TGCGCCAGCAGCCACGGCCTCATAGGGAGAGGCGAAAAACTGTTTTTT
CDR3aa: CASSHGLIGRGEKLFF
d_gene: .
abundance: .
v_gene: TRBV4-1
len: 16
j_gene: TRBJ1-4

CDR3nt: TGTGCCAGTAGTTGGGGCCGGGGGGACACAGATACGCAGTATTTT
CDR3aa: CASSWGRGDTDTQYF
d_gene: TRBD2
abundance: once
v_gene: TRBV19
len: 15
j_gene: TRBJ2-3

CDR3nt: TGTGCCAGCAGCAGGGGGTGGGGGTCCCAAGAGACCCAGTACTTC
CDR3aa: CASSRGWGSQETQYF
d_gene: TRBD1
abundance: .
v_gene: TRBV6-5
len: 15
j_gene: TRBJ2-5

CDR3nt: TGTGCCAGCAGTCCTCTTGGGTCGAACACTGAAGCTTTCTTT
CDR3aa: CASSPLGSNTEAFF
d_gene: .
abundance: .
v_gene: TRBV11-3
len: 14
j_gene: TRBJ1-1

CDR3nt: TGTGCCAGCAGCGTAGATGAGGGGGCCGGGGGAGATACGCAGTATTTT
CDR3aa: CASSVDEGAGGDTQYF
d_gene: .
abundance: few
v_gene: TRBV9
len: 16
j_gene: TRBJ2-3

CDR3nt: TGTGCCAGCCGCAGGGGGTCTATGAACACTGAAGCTTTCTTT
CDR3aa: CASRRGSMNTEAFF
d_gene: TRBD1
abundance: .
v_gene: TRBV5-6
len: 14
j_gene: TRBJ1-1

CDR3nt: TGTGCCAGCAGTTTCGGTCCCACCGCCTACGAGCAGTACTTC
CDR3aa: CASSFGPTAYEQYF
d_gene: .
abundance: .
v_gene: TRBV6-2/TRBV6-3
len: 14
j_gene: TRBJ2-7

CDR3nt: TGTGCCAGCTCATCGGACAGAAATTCACCCCTCCACTTT
CDR3aa: CASSSDRNSPLHF
d_gene: .
abundance: .
v_gene: TRBV18
len: 13
j_gene: TRBJ1-6

CDR3nt: TGTGCCAGCAGTGAAGTCCCCCGGACTAGCGATGAGCAGTACTTC
CDR3aa: CASSEVPRTSDEQYF
d_gene: TRBD2
abundance: once
v_gene: TRBV6-1
len: 15
j_gene: TRBJ2-7

CDR3nt: TGTGCCAGCAGCCAAGATTCGCCGGGACAGGGGGCCGCTGGCTACACCTTC
CDR3aa: CASSQDSPGQGAAGYTF
d_gene: TRBD1
abundance: .
v_gene: TRBV3-1/TRBV3-2
len: 17
j_gene: TRBJ1-2

CDR3nt: TGTGCCAGCAGCAAACGAGACAGGGACAGTGGCTACACCTTC
CDR3aa: CASSKRDRDSGYTF
d_gene: .
abundance: .
v_gene: TRBV21-1
len: 14
j_gene: TRBJ1-2

CDR3nt: TGTGCCAGCGTAAAGACAGGGGGCAAGGTCACCCTCCACTTT
CDR3aa: CASVKTGGKVTLHF
d_gene: TRBD1
abundance: .
v_gene: TRBV28
len: 14
j_gene: TRBJ1-6

CDR3nt: TGTGCCAGCAGCCAAGCCTTCCCGGGCTACGAGCAGTACTTC
CDR3aa: CASSQAFPGYEQYF
d_gene: .
abundance: .
v_gene: TRBV14
len: 14
j_gene: TRBJ2-7

CDR3nt: TGTGCCAGCAGCAATCTGTTGCGAGATACGCAGTATTTT
CDR3aa: CASSNLLRDTQYF
d_gene: .
abundance: once
v_gene: TRBV13
len: 13
j_gene: TRBJ2-3

CDR3nt: TGTGCCAGCAGCACTCGAACGGACAGGGGGGTCCAAGAGACCCAGTACTTC
CDR3aa: CASSTRTDRGVQETQYF
d_gene: TRBD1
abundance: .
v_gene: TRBV11-3
len: 17
j_gene: TRBJ2-5

CDR3nt: TGTGCCACCAGTGATTTTACGAATACCTACAATGAGCAGTTCTTC
CDR3aa: CATSDFTNTYNEQFF
d_gene: .
abundance: .
v_gene: TRBV24-1
len: 15
j_gene: TRBJ2-1

CDR3nt: TGTGCCAGCAGGGACAGGTCACTTTCCTACGAGCAGTACTTC
CDR3aa: CASRDRSLSYEQYF
d_gene: TRBD1
abundance: .
v_gene: TRBV6-5
len: 14
j_gene: TRBJ2-7

CDR3nt: TGTGCCAGCAGCCGACTTGGGACAGGGGATCAGCCCCAGCATTTT
CDR3aa: CASSRLGTGDQPQHF
d_gene: TRBD1
abundance: .
v_gene: TRBV7-9
len: 15
j_gene: TRBJ1-5

CDR3nt: TGTGCCAGCAGCTTAGAGGGGTCGGGGTATAACACCGGGGAGCTGTTTTTT
CDR3aa: CASSLEGSGYNTGELFF
d_gene: .
abundance: .
v_gene: TRBV13
len: 17
j_gene: TRBJ2-2

CDR3nt: TGTGCCAGCAAATCGGGGGGAAGAGGGCAGTACTTC
CDR3aa: CASKSGGRGQYF
d_gene: TRBD2
abundance: .
v_gene: TRBV28
len: 12
j_gene: TRBJ2-7

CDR3nt: TGCGCCAGCAGCCAAGATGTCTATATAAACACTGAAGCTTTCTTT
CDR3aa: CASSQDVYINTEAFF
d_gene: .
abundance: .
v_gene: TRBV4-3
len: 15
j_gene: TRBJ1-1

CDR3nt: TGTGCCAGCGCGGGGAGGGGGGTGACGAGGGGATCAGGGGCTGAAGCTTTCTTT
CDR3aa: CASAGRGVTRGSGAEAFF
d_gene: .
abundance: .
v_gene: TRBV27
len: 18
j_gene: TRBJ1-1